Below, 27 T cell receptor beta chains from the same sample are listed, as sequenced in a study of T cell repertoires in cytomegalovirus infection. TCRdb passed the reads through MiXCR, listing each CDR3 protein once. The repertoire includes approximately 730,000 distinct CDR3 sequences, roughly 28% of them detected once, and under 15% sits in the top ten. The antigens for these receptors are not known. Here the sequenced sample was cultured CD8+ T cells from PBMCs, taken from culture after CMV antigen stimulation. Receptor source: a human donor in good health (CMV status not recorded). Some clones in this sample may be carry-over from other donors' samples.

This clonotype was seen only a few times. The gene calls are TRBV19 and TRBJ2-7; TRBD1 agrees at 9 bases. The CDR3 is 14 amino acids. Germline values: CDR1 LNHDA, CDR2 SQIVND (reference sequence). Trimming at V came to 5 bases and at J to 3 bases, leaving 5 bases not matched to a gene. The CDR3 nucleotides read TGTGCCAGTAGTCCCGGGACAGGGAACTACGAGCAGTACGTC. Protein sequence: CASSPGTGNYEQYV.

A few counts support this clonotype. The gene calls are TRBV24-1 and TRBJ2-5; TRBD1 matches at 8 bases. From germline, CDR1 is KGHDR and CDR2 SFDVKD. This CDR3 contains 15 residues. The trim removed 3 bases at V and 5 bases at J, leaving 7 bases unmatched. CDR3 coding DNA: TGTGCCACCAGTGATACAACAGGGGGTTGGGAGACCCAGTACTTC. It encodes CATSDTTGGWETQYF.

This clonotype was counted a few times. The chain recombines TRBV7-2 with TRBJ1-5; tentatively, D is TRBD1 (5 bases). Trimming shortened V by 5 bases and J by 2 bases, and 19 bases separated the two germline ends. This CDR3 has 17 residues. Germline CDR1 SGHTA, CDR2 FQGNSA. The CDR3 protein is CASSLPGLPWGNQPQHF. Here the CDR3 DNA reads TGTGCCAGCAGCCTCCCGGGACTCCCTTGGGGCAATCAGCCCCAGCATTTT.

The chain employs TRBV3-1 and TRBJ2-3, with D possibly matching TRBD1 (7 bases). Trimming removed 1 base from V and 6 bases from J, with 14 bases in between. CDR1 and CDR2 (germline): LGHDT, YNNKEL (reference sequence). CDR3 length: 15 residues. Here the CDR3 reads CASSQGAGGLDTQYF. For the CDR3, the DNA is TGTGCCAGCAGCCAAGGGGCAGGGGGGCTCGATACGCAGTATTTT.

With respect to this clonotype: A much more abundant neighbour one base away suggests this may be a read error. V gene TRBV7-6 combines with J gene TRBJ1-5; no firm D call. Per germline, CDR1 SGHVS and CDR2 FNYEAQ. The CDR3 runs to 15 residues. The CDR3: CASSPSGGINEPQHF. The CDR3 DNA reads as TGTGCCAGCAGCCCAAGTGGCGGTATCAATGAGCCCCAGCATTTT.

This clonotype has ten or more counts. The chain carries TRBV7-3 and TRBJ2-2, with 7 bases matching TRBD1. Germline V gene lookup returns CDR1 SGHTA and CDR2 FQGTGA. The CDR3 runs 17 residues. Trimming removed 2 bases from V and 0 bases from J; junction bases left unmatched: 6. DNA of the CDR3: TGTGCCAGCAGCTTACCAAGACAGGGCCCGAACACCGGGGAGCTGTTTTTT. Translated: CASSLPRQGPNTGELFF.

The chain has TRBV15 and TRBJ2-6; tentatively, D is TRBD2 (6 bases). V lost 5 bases and J lost 3, with 11 bases in between. The germline V gene has CDR1 LNHNV and CDR2 YYDKDF (reference sequence). CDR3 size: 15 residues. The CDR3 loop reads CATSYTGVGANVLTF. The DNA of the CDR3 is TGTGCCACCAGCTACACGGGAGTTGGGGCCAACGTCCTGACTTTC.

This clonotype was counted a few times. CDR3 nucleotides: TGTGCCAGCAGTTCCCCGGGGAGGACATATGGCTACACCTTC. It yields the protein CASSSPGRTYGYTF. The rearrangement links TRBV6-1 to TRBJ1-2; a weak D match, TRBD1 (5 bases). Per germline, CDR1 MNHNS and CDR2 SASEGT. The length of the CDR3 is 14 residues. Trimming removed 5 bases at V and 5 bases at J, with 15 bases between.

Comments on this clonotype: This may stem from a read error, because a much larger clone lies one nucleotide away. The chain carries TRBV7-2 and TRBJ2-2, with D maybe TRBD1 (5 bases). The germline gives CDR1 SGHTA, CDR2 FQGNSA. This CDR3 spans 16 amino acids. This CDR3 is CASNLGADSNTGELFF. Written as DNA, the CDR3 is TGTGCCAGCAACTTAGGGGCAGACTCGAACACCGGGGAGCTGTTTTTT.

In DNA, the CDR3 is TGTGCCAGCAGTTCTTACAGGGGGACAAATTCACCCCTCCACTTT. Translating it yields CASSSYRGTNSPLHF. The chain carries TRBV28 and TRBJ1-6; TRBD1 matches at 8 bases. After removal of 4 bases from V and 7 bases from J, the junction contained 6 bases not matched to a gene. The CDR3 has 15 amino acids. Germline V gene lookup returns CDR1 MDHEN and CDR2 SYDVKM.

The chain recombines TRBV7-6 with TRBJ1-1; the D gene is possibly TRBD1 (5 bases). Germline V lookup: CDR1 SGHVS, CDR2 FNYEAQ. The CDR3 sequence is 14 residues long. The V and J ends lost 5 bases and 5 bases respectively, with 15 bases between them. For the CDR3, the DNA is TGTGCCAGCAGCCCCCGGGAGGGGATTACTGAAGCTTTCTTT. Translating gives CASSPREGITEAFF.

The chain employs TRBV12-3 or TRBV12-4 and TRBJ2-5, with D perhaps matching TRBD1 or TRBD2 (5 bases each). Deletions cut 3 bases from V and 4 bases from J, with 18 bases between. The CDR3 length is 16 residues. CDR3 coding DNA: TGTGCCAGCAGTTTTGGACGGGGCCGGCCGGGAGAGACCCAGTACTTC. The encoded protein is CASSFGRGRPGETQYF.

The sample holds many counts of this clonotype. The rearrangement uses TRBV5-4 and TRBJ1-3; D not certain. Germline CDR1 reads SGHNT; CDR2 reads YYREEE (reference sequence). This CDR3 has 15 amino acids. Trimming took off 5 bases at V and 0 bases at J, with 12 bases between the two ends. CDR3: CASRNGDFSGNTIYF. The CDR3 DNA reads TGTGCCAGCAGAAATGGAGACTTCTCTGGAAACACCATATATTTT.

The genes are TRBV2 and TRBJ2-3, with TRBD2 matching over 12 bases. V shed 5 bases, J shed 4 bases, and the junction held 7 bases outside the gene matches. The CDR3 sequence is 16 residues long. The germline V gene encodes CDR1 SNHLY and CDR2 FYNNEI. The CDR3 loop is CASSSPSGGVADTQYF. DNA for the CDR3: TGTGCCAGCAGTTCCCCTAGCGGGGGGGTGGCAGATACGCAGTATTTT. Combining the CDR3 with reference TRBV2 and TRBJ2-3 gives the whole variable domain EPEVTQTPSHQVTQMGQEVILRCVPISNHLYFYWYRQILGQKVEFLVSFYNNEISEKSEIFDDQFSVERPDGSNFTLKIRSTKLEDSAMYFCASSSPSGGVADTQYFGPGTRLTVL.

This clonotype was found many times. The gene calls are TRBV7-6 and TRBJ2-3, with unresolved D. Germline CDR1 and CDR2: SGHVS and FNYEAQ. Trimming left V 0 bases short and J 4 bases short, with 20 bases between. This CDR3 is built from 18 residues. CDR3 protein: CASSLARKDPTGPDTQYF. The CDR3 nucleotides read TGTGCCAGCAGCTTAGCCAGGAAAGACCCAACGGGCCCAGATACGCAGTATTTT. The variable domain in full, with the rest retrieved from reference TRBV7-6 and TRBJ2-3, is GAGVSQSPRYKVTKRGQDVALRCDPISGHVSLYWYRQALGQGPEFLTYFNYEAQQDKSGLPNDRFSAERPEGSISTLTIQRTEQRDSAMYRCASSLARKDPTGPDTQYFGPGTRLTVL.

The V call is TRBV27, the J call TRBJ2-1; a weak D match, TRBD2 (6 bases). Deletions cut 4 bases from V and 8 bases from J, with 15 bases between. CDR1 is MNHEY and CDR2 is SMNVEV in the germline V gene (reference sequence). This CDR3 contains 14 residues. The CDR3 loop is CASSSGTLYHEQFF. As DNA, the CDR3 is TGTGCCAGCAGTTCCGGGACTCTATACCATGAGCAGTTCTTC.

This sequence joins TRBV6-8 and TRBJ1-1; perhaps TRBD1 as D (5 bases). CDR3 length equals 13 residues. V lost 2 bases, J lost 6 bases, and 10 bases lay in between. Germline CDR1 is MNHGY and CDR2 is SAAAGT. CDR3 protein: CASSYKRGSEAFF. CDR3 nucleotides: TGTGCCAGCAGTTACAAGAGGGGCTCTGAAGCTTTCTTT.

The gene calls are TRBV4-1 and TRBJ2-1, with 8 bases aligning to TRBD2. This CDR3 is 16 amino acids long. Germline CDR1 and CDR2: MGHRA and YSYEKL. J gave up 5 bases and V 5 bases, and 11 bases lay outside the gene matches. For the CDR3, the DNA is TGCGCCAGCAGCTCTACCGGGGGAGCGGGGGACAATGAGCAGTTCTTC. Translated, it gives CASSSTGGAGDNEQFF.

In this sample, this clonotype turned up a few times. The chain carries TRBV6-5 and TRBJ1-1; a possible D gene is TRBD1 (6 bases). Germline assignment: CDR1 MNHEY and CDR2 SVGAGI. The V and J ends lost 5 bases and 10 bases respectively, with 14 bases between them. CDR3 length equals 12 residues. CDR3 sequence: CASSPTGARAFF. CDR3 DNA sequence: TGTGCCAGCAGTCCGACGGGGGCGAGAGCTTTCTTT.

The gene calls are TRBV27 and TRBJ2-3, with D perhaps TRBD2 (5 bases). The CDR3 sequence is 17 residues long. Germline CDR1 MNHEY, CDR2 SMNVEV (reference sequence). V lost 2 bases, J lost 1 base, and 16 bases lay in between. CDR3 sequence reads: CASSLPERGYGTDTQYF. CDR3 sequence (DNA): TGTGCCAGCAGTTTACCCGAGCGCGGGTACGGCACAGATACGCAGTATTTT.

A few counts support this clonotype. The chain combines TRBV7-9 with TRBJ2-5; 10 bases match TRBD2. V shed 1 base, J shed 1 base, and the junction held 15 bases outside the gene matches. The germline V gene has CDR1 SEHNR and CDR2 FQNEAQ (reference sequence). The length of the CDR3 is 20 residues. The CDR3 here is CASSLVVLAGAPSIQETQYF. DNA of the CDR3: TGTGCCAGCAGCTTAGTAGTCCTAGCGGGGGCCCCTTCGATCCAAGAGACCCAGTACTTC.

This clonotype was picked up a small number of times. A much larger clone sits a single nucleotide away, making a read error possible. The gene calls are TRBV6-2 or TRBV6-3 and TRBJ1-1; the D is unclear. V lost 2 bases, J lost 3 bases, and 4 bases lay in between. This CDR3 is 12 amino acids long. Germline CDR1 reads MNHEY; CDR2 reads SVGEGT. CDR3 sequence (DNA): TGTGCCAGCAGTTACCCGGACACTGAAGCTTTCTTT. This gives the protein CASSYPDTEAFF.

The sample holds a few counts of this clonotype. The chain joins TRBV6-6 to TRBJ2-2, with D unclear. V was clipped by 0 bases and J by 6 bases, with 14 bases between them. Germline-derived CDR1 and CDR2 are MNHNY and SVGAGI (reference sequence). The CDR3 totals 16 residues. CDR3 bases: TGTGCCAGCAGTTACTCGTTGAACATTCGGGCCGGGGAGCTGTTTTTT. Translating it yields CASSYSLNIRAGELFF.

The chain is built from TRBV9 and TRBJ2-2, with D tentatively TRBD2 (5 bases). The length of the CDR3 is 15 residues. Germline V gene lookup returns CDR1 SGDLS and CDR2 YYNGEE. Trimming shortened V by 3 bases and J by 4 bases, and 13 bases separated the two germline ends. CDR3 coding DNA: TGTGCCAGCAGCGAGGCCGACCGGGGCACCGGGGAGCTGTTTTTT. It codes for CASSEADRGTGELFF.

The chain uses TRBV25-1 and TRBJ1-5; unclear D gene. Germline loops: CDR1 MGHDK, CDR2 SYGVNS. V gave up 3 bases and J gave up 4 bases, with 10 bases separating them. The CDR3 has 14 amino acids. The CDR3 protein is CASSEQRVNQPQHF. The DNA for the CDR3 is TGTGCCAGCAGTGAGCAAAGGGTGAATCAGCCCCAGCATTTT.

Note on this clonotype: Germline is not matched at one junction end, which may reflect a read error. This chain connects TRBV7-9 to TRBJ1-5; unclear D gene. The CDR3 loop spans 13 amino acids. CDR1 is SEHNR and CDR2 is FQNEAQ in the germline V gene (reference sequence). CDR3 region: CANSLGGNQPQHF. CDR3 sequence (DNA): TGTGCCAACAGCTTAGGTGGCAATCAGCCCCAGCATTTT.

The chain links TRBV27 to TRBJ2-1; D might be TRBD1 (6 bases). Germline values: CDR1 MNHEY, CDR2 SMNVEV (reference sequence). Trimming pared 8 bases from V and 4 bases from J, leaving 9 bases between. CDR3 length: 12 amino acids. The CDR3 nucleotides are TGTGCCAGCCGGACAGAGTACAATGAGCAGTTCTTC. This sequence encodes CASRTEYNEQFF.